This TCR beta chain came from a study of T-cell memory formation after mild COVID-19. The study's findings and limits: Researchers report contracting CD4+ clones mostly in CM and EM, with CD8+ clones in EMRA.

It was 5'RACE with constant-segment primers that produced the TCR alpha and TCR beta cDNA libraries, which carried sample barcodes and UMIs. TCRdb re-derived calls from the 5' RACE reads in MiXCR, one entry per CDR3 protein. The repertoire includes more than 350,000 distinct CDR3 sequences, 15% to 20% of them detected once, and roughly 21% sits in the top ten. The CDR3 totals 15 residues. Germline V gives CDR1 SNHLY, CDR2 FYNNEI. With 7 bases removed from V and 1 base from J, the gap between germline ends came to 17 bases. About this clonotype itself: The antigen is undetermined.

V usage is TRBV2 and J usage is TRBJ2-7, with D hard to call. The sample consisted of PBMCs or a T cell subset sorted from them (not recorded which). This receptor was obtained from a man younger than 35 who had mild COVID-19 (a few samples of this study predate the infection). Cell type and time point are not known. The CDR3 sequence: CASTMAPKDSYEQYV. The CDR3 bases are TGTGCCAGCACCATGGCTCCGAAGGATTCCTACGAGCAGTACGTC.